This T cell receptor beta chain was captured by sequencing in a study of CD8 T cells in Susac syndrome. Turning to this clonotype: The target antigen is unknown.

When the RNA was reverse transcribed, random hexamers were used with an input of about 0.5 to 1 ug. An immunoSEQ multiplex PCR amplified TCR beta CDR3 over 54 Vbeta and 13 Jbeta. MiXCR was run by TCRdb on the immunoSEQ multiplex PCR reads, yielding one entry per CDR3 protein. The table includes some 150,000 distinct CDR3 sequences, approximately 94% detected once. CDR3 length: 13 amino acids. The germline gives CDR1 MNHEY, CDR2 SVGEGT. V shed 6 bases and J shed 3 bases, with 12 bases lying between them. Study-level results: The study admitted that it had a relatively small number of individuals in its TCR sequencing and HLA analysis.

Sequencing of TCR beta was carried out in blood CD8+ and CD4+ T cells. TEMRA cells were enriched by FACS, while CD8+ and CD4+ T cells were obtained through a negative isolation that was performed magnetically. The specimen sequenced was CD8+ T cells from PBMCs. The receptor's source is a human donor with multiple sclerosis. The chain couples TRBV6-2 or TRBV6-3 to TRBJ2-7; possible D gene TRBD2, 5 bases. CDR3 protein: CASSRAVDYEQYF. As DNA, the CDR3 is TGTGCCAGCAGCCGAGCGGTTGACTACGAGCAGTACTTC.